Reported below is one TCR beta chain. Original handling: Amplification of reference gene primers provided the estimated nucleated cell counts. Using immunoSEQ multiplex PCR, the repertoire was profiled, and TCRdb retains in-frame clones only, with some absent. V and J calls and clone size are copied from that table; D and trimming were computed from the DNA. Of about 100,000 clones listed, around 79% are singletons. This entry comes from a study of blood T cell repertoires in COVID-19. Overall study: The origin of the acute and convalescent COVID-19 samples was the United States, Italy and Spain.

The sample was peripheral blood. The sequence was obtained from a man aged 65 to 79 with active or convalescent COVID-19.

CDR3 loop: CASSVAGQGVRTDTQYF. CDR3 nucleotides: TGTGCCAGCAGCGTAGCTGGGCAGGGGGTAAGGACAGATACGCAGTATTTT. The chain couples TRBV9 to TRBJ2-3, with TRBD1 identical over 7 bases. Per the germline V gene, CDR1 is SGDLS and CDR2 is YYNGEE. This CDR3 has 17 amino acids. J gave up 3 bases and V 0 bases, and 10 bases lay outside the gene matches.